The 25 T cell receptor beta chains below come from one sample, sequenced in a study of T cells in Graves' hyperthyroidism and ophthalmopathy. RNA transcripts gave rise to amplified TCR beta CDR3 regions. HTBI primers were the set used in a first-round RT-PCR of the TCR CDR3. TCRdb reprocessed the multiplex PCR reads with MiXCR, giving one entry per CDR3 protein. Of some 500,000 distinct CDR3 sequences listed, around 22% are singletons. Sequencing input: blood. The origin of the receptors is a woman aged 30 to 39 with Graves' ophthalmopathy.

A word on this clonotype: Germline and junction disagree at one end, which may indicate a read error. CDR3 bases: TGTGCCGGCAGCTCCCACAGGGGAAACAGGGAGCAGTACTTC. Protein: CAGSSHRGNREQYF. This chain uses TRBV11-2 with TRBJ2-7; 7 bases fit TRBD1. The CDR3 is 14 amino acids. Germline CDR1 and CDR2: SGHAT and FQNNGV.

For the CDR3, the DNA is TGTGCCAGCAGCTCGGATGGACACATTAACACCGGGGAGCTGTTTTTT. Its translation: CASSSDGHINTGELFF. The chain employs TRBV5-5 and TRBJ2-2, with TRBD1 as a possible D gene (5 bases). V was shortened by 3 bases and J by 2 bases, with 14 bases between the two germline ends. The length of the CDR3 is 16 residues. Germline-derived CDR1 and CDR2 are SGHKS and YYEKEE (reference sequence).

This clonotype was seen many times. The chain is built from TRBV20-1 and TRBJ1-6; D perhaps matches TRBD1 (6 bases). The length of the CDR3 is 14 residues. Germline assignment: CDR1 DFQATT and CDR2 SNEGSKA (reference sequence). Trimming shortened V by 3 bases and J by 8 bases, and 14 bases separated the two germline ends. The CDR3 sequence: CSARNRVIDSPLHF. The CDR3 DNA sequence: TGCAGTGCTAGGAACAGGGTAATAGATTCACCCCTCCACTTT.

This clonotype has a handful of counts. The junction departs from the called germline gene at one end, perhaps through a read error. The rearrangement uses TRBV18 and TRBJ1-1, with D unclear. Germline V gives CDR1 KGHSH, CDR2 LQKENI. The CDR3 runs to 15 residues. CDR3 DNA sequence: TGTGCCAGCTCACCAAGAGGAGGAATGAACACTGAAGCTTGCTTT. It encodes CASSPRGGMNTEACF.

A few counts support this clonotype. The chain links TRBV20-1 to TRBJ1-5; a weak D match, TRBD1 (5 bases). V was trimmed by 7 bases and J by 7 bases, leaving 14 bases between them. Looked up from germline, CDR1 is DFQATT and CDR2 is SNEGSKA (reference sequence). CDR3 size: 12 residues. CDR3 sequence: CSVWQGGQPQHF. For the CDR3, the DNA is TGCAGTGTCTGGCAGGGCGGCCAGCCCCAGCATTTT.

There are many counts of this clonotype. This chain links TRBV7-9 with TRBJ2-7, with D perhaps TRBD1 or TRBD2 (6 bases each). The CDR3 has 14 residues. Germline values: CDR1 SEHNR, CDR2 FQNEAQ (reference sequence). V shed 1 base and J shed 2 bases, with 9 bases lying between them. The CDR3 DNA is TGTGCCAGCAGCTTAGACGGGGGCCCCTACGAGCAGTACTTC. It encodes CASSLDGGPYEQYF.

The chain links TRBV6-5 to TRBJ1-1, with TRBD1 matching 7 bases. The CDR3 is made up of 15 amino acids. The V gene's germline CDR1 is MNHEY and CDR2 SVGAGI. With V trimmed by 0 bases and J by 1 base, 2 bases remained unmatched. CDR3 in amino acids: CASSYSGTANTEAFF. As DNA, the CDR3 is TGTGCCAGCAGTTACTCGGGGACAGCGAACACTGAAGCTTTCTTT.

In its sample, this clonotype was seen many times. This chain connects TRBV28 to TRBJ1-5; D gene ambiguous. Trimming took off 3 bases at V and 5 bases at J, with 8 bases between the two ends. CDR1 MDHEN and CDR2 SYDVKM come from the germline V gene. CDR3 length equals 13 residues. As DNA, the CDR3 is TGTGCCAGCAGTTTTCTGGGATATCAGCCCCAGCATTTT. Translating gives CASSFLGYQPQHF.

This clonotype was seen more than once but under ten times. V usage is TRBV30 and J usage is TRBJ2-7; perhaps TRBD1 as D (5 bases). Deletions cut 5 bases from V and 6 bases from J, with 20 bases between. Germline CDR1 GTSNPN, CDR2 SVGIG (reference sequence). The CDR3 consists of 14 residues. CDR3 protein: CAWGSRTYELEQYF. The DNA for the CDR3 is TGTGCCTGGGGCTCTAGGACATACGAACTCGAGCAGTACTTC.

This chain links TRBV24-1 with TRBJ1-2; D unclear. V was trimmed by 2 bases and J by 7 bases, leaving 4 bases between them. This CDR3 is 11 amino acids long. Germline CDR1 reads KGHDR; CDR2 reads SFDVKD. The CDR3 DNA reads TGTGCCACCAGTGATTGGAGTGGCTACACCTTC. Encoded protein: CATSDWSGYTF.

This clonotype was detected many times. The chain has TRBV28 and TRBJ1-1; unclear D gene. Trimming stripped 7 bases from V and 3 bases from J, with 9 bases between. This CDR3 is built from 12 residues. Looked up from germline, CDR1 is MDHEN and CDR2 is SYDVKM. The CDR3: CASKTGDTEAFF. The CDR3 DNA reads as TGTGCCAGCAAAACCGGGGACACTGAAGCTTTCTTT.

Ten or more counts support this clonotype. The genes are TRBV11-2 and TRBJ1-2; tentative D call: TRBD1 (5 bases). V was trimmed by 1 base and J by 5 bases, leaving 8 bases between them. The CDR3 has 13 amino acids. Germline V gene lookup returns CDR1 SGHAT and CDR2 FQNNGV. The CDR3 loop is CASSLGDAYGYTF. The CDR3 DNA reads as TGTGCCAGCAGCTTAGGGGACGCGTATGGCTACACCTTC.

Ten or more counts support this clonotype. V gene TRBV6-1 combines with J gene TRBJ1-2; weak D call: TRBD1 (6 bases). Trimming pared 6 bases from V and 3 bases from J, leaving 20 bases between. Germline loops: CDR1 MNHNS, CDR2 SASEGT. This CDR3 comprises 16 residues. The DNA for the CDR3 is TGTGCCAGCAGCCTACCCCGAGGGGCAGGGGACTATGGCTACACCTTC. This sequence encodes CASSLPRGAGDYGYTF.

This clonotype was detected ten times or more. This chain joins TRBV4-3 and TRBJ1-2; maybe TRBD1 (5 bases). The CDR3 consists of 13 residues. Between the trimmed V and J ends, which lost 0 bases and 5 bases, there was a span of 7 bases. Looked up from germline, CDR1 is LGHNA and CDR2 is YSLEER. CDR3 sequence reads: CASSQDGTYGYTF. The DNA of the CDR3 is TGCGCCAGCAGCCAAGATGGGACTTATGGCTACACCTTC.

This clonotype was picked up many times. This chain connects TRBV20-1 to TRBJ2-7; D remains unclear. V lost 3 bases, J lost 0 bases, and 12 bases lay in between. CDR1 and CDR2 from the germline V gene are DFQATT and SNEGSKA (reference sequence). The CDR3 is 14 amino acids. Here the CDR3 reads CSASGHGLSYEQYF. The CDR3, as DNA: TGCAGTGCTAGTGGTCATGGGCTCTCCTACGAGCAGTACTTC.

The rearrangement links TRBV11-2 to TRBJ2-5; the D gene is possibly TRBD2 (5 bases). Germline loops: CDR1 SGHAT, CDR2 FQNNGV. This CDR3 has 17 residues. V lost 2 bases and J 2 bases, leaving 18 bases between the germline ends. CDR3 in DNA: TGTGCCAGCAGCTTACGTTACCCGCCAACTAGTCAAGAGACCCAGTACTTC. Translation gives CASSLRYPPTSQETQYF.

This clonotype occurred a few times. The chain couples TRBV30 to TRBJ1-1, with 7 bases lining up with TRBD1. Germline CDR1 GTSNPN, CDR2 SVGIG (reference sequence). V shed 1 base, J shed 5 bases, and the junction held 10 bases outside the gene matches. This CDR3 spans 15 amino acids. CDR3 DNA sequence: TGTGCCTGGAGTGCGGTTTCGACAGGGAATACTGAAGCTTTCTTT. Its translation is CAWSAVSTGNTEAFF. Full variable domain (remainder filled in from reference TRBV30 and TRBJ1-1): SQTIHQWPATLVQPVGSPLSLECTVEGTSNPNLYWYRQAAGRGLQLLFYSVGIGQISSEVPQNLSASRPQDRQFILSSKKLLLSDSGFYLCAWSAVSTGNTEAFFGQGTRLTVV.

This clonotype was detected only a few times. The rearrangement joins TRBV4-1 to TRBJ2-7, with TRBD2 matching over 7 bases. V lost 4 bases and J lost 4; bases outside the gene matches: 10. The germline V gene encodes CDR1 MGHRA and CDR2 YSYEKL. The CDR3 extends over 15 amino acids. CDR3 in DNA: TGCGCCAGCAGCCGCCCCTCGGGGGGTTTTTACGAGCAGTACTTC. This gives the protein CASSRPSGGFYEQYF.

This clonotype was observed many times. Here the CDR3 DNA reads TGTGCCACCAGCAGGGGAACCCTTCCCCTTCAGCCCCAGCATTTT. This translates into CATSRGTLPLQPQHF. The V gene is TRBV15, the J gene TRBJ1-5; no clear D. Germline lookup yields CDR1 LNHNV and CDR2 YYDKDF (reference sequence). This CDR3 has 15 amino acids. Trimming took 3 bases from V and 6 from J, leaving 15 bases between them.

This clonotype was seen a single time. The CDR3 DNA follows: TGTGCCAGCAGTTACGCCCCCGCTAGGAACGAGCAGTACTTC. Its translation: CASSYAPARNEQYF. The rearrangement links TRBV6-2 or TRBV6-3 to TRBJ2-7, with D unclear. CDR3 length: 14 residues. V lost 2 bases and J lost 5, with 13 bases in between. Looked up from germline, CDR1 is MNHEY and CDR2 is SVGEGT.

Many counts were recorded for this clonotype. The chain couples TRBV7-2 to TRBJ2-7, with TRBD1 matching over 8 bases. V shed 2 bases and J 4 bases; nucleotides not matched to a gene: 7. This CDR3 is built from 15 residues. The germline V gene encodes CDR1 SGHTA and CDR2 FQGNSA. The CDR3 DNA reads as TGTGCCAGCAGCTTACTCGGACAGGGCGAATACGAGCAGTACTTC. This codes for CASSLLGQGEYEQYF.

The sample holds many counts of this clonotype. The chain is built from TRBV12-5 and TRBJ1-1, with a weak D call TRBD1 (5 bases). CDR3 length equals 17 residues. From germline, CDR1 is LGHNT and CDR2 FRNRAP. V was trimmed by 0 bases and J by 1 base, leaving 15 bases between them. The CDR3 DNA follows: TGTGCTAGTGGTTTGGTACTTCAGGGACGGGCGAACACTGAAGCTTTCTTT. It is translated as CASGLVLQGRANTEAFF.

This clonotype occurred a few times. This chain connects TRBV7-9 to TRBJ1-1; D call uncertain. Looked up from germline, CDR1 is SEHNR and CDR2 is FQNEAQ (reference sequence). V lost 2 bases, J lost 0 bases, and 7 bases lay in between. The CDR3 runs to 14 residues. The DNA of the CDR3 is TGTGCCAGCAGCTTAAACCAATTGAACACTGAAGCTTTCTTT. It translates to CASSLNQLNTEAFF.

This clonotype was detected many times. The V and J genes are TRBV12-3 or TRBV12-4 and TRBJ2-7, with D possibly being TRBD1 (6 bases). The CDR3 totals 14 residues. V lost 2 bases and J lost 4, with 12 bases in between. CDR3 amino acids: CASSLQGNGYEQYF. Written as DNA, the CDR3 is TGTGCCAGCAGTTTACAGGGGAACGGGTACGAGCAGTACTTC.

This clonotype was seen repeatedly, ten times or more. The chain couples TRBV9 to TRBJ1-2, with 7 bases matching TRBD1. This CDR3 has 17 residues. The ends lost 6 bases at V and 3 bases at J; junction bases unmatched: 17. The germline V gene encodes CDR1 SGDLS and CDR2 YYNGEE. The CDR3 DNA follows: TGTGCCAGCACTTCCAACCGGGACAGCAGATTTTACTATGGCTACACCTTC. This sequence encodes CASTSNRDSRFYYGYTF.